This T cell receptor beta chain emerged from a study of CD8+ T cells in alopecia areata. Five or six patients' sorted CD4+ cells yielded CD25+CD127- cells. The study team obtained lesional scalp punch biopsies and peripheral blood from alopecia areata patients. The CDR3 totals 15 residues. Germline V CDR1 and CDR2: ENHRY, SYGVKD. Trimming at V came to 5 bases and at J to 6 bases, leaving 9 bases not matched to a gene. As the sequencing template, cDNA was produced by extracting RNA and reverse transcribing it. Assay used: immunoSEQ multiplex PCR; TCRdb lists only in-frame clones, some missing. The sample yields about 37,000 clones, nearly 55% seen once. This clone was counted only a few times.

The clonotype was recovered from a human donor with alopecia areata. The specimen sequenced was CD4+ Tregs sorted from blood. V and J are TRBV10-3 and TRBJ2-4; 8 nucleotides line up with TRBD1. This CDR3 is CAISQGARVGNIQYF. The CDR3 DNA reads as TGTGCCATCAGTCAGGGGGCGCGAGTTGGAAACATTCAGTACTTC.